This TCR beta chain appears in the sequencing data of a study of blood T cell dynamics during melanoma immunotherapy. This CDR3 contains 17 residues. Per the germline V gene, CDR1 is SNHLY and CDR2 is FYNNEI. V was cut by 4 bases and J by 0 bases, with 13 bases left in between. The table came from immunoSEQ multiplex PCR; TCRdb's copy has only in-frame clones and leaves some out. The sample contains approximately 4,500 clones, roughly 96% of which appear only once. Time point denoted: pre-treatment baseline. Apart from two fast progressors, RECIST 1.1 response was judged 12 weeks post-infusion. The sequencing used effector memory CD8+ T cells from blood, collected from a patient treated with checkpoint blockade. The TCR comes from a human donor with melanoma. This chain joins TRBV2 and TRBJ1-6; no clear D gene. CDR3 region: CASSGDIRSSYNSPLHF. The CDR3 DNA reads TGTGCCAGCAGTGGAGACATAAGGAGCTCCTATAATTCACCCCTCCACTTT.